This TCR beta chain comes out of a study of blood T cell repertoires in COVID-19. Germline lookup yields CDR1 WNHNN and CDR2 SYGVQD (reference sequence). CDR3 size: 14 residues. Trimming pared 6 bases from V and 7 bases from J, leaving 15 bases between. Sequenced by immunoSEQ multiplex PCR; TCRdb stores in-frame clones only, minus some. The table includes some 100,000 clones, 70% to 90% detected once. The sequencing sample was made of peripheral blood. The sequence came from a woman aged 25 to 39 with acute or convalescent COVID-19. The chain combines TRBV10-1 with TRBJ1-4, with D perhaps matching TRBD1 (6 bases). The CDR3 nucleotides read TGCGCCAGCAGGTTAGCCAGGGGTAGTGAAAAACTGTTTTTT. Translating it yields CASRLARGSEKLFF.